This T cell receptor beta chain was recovered during a study of shared clonotypes between healthy human individuals. Findings of the study overall: Memory subsets had estimated richness that was generally smaller than that of naive subsets. Clonotypes shared by all four donors outscored non-shared clonotypes in generation probability.

Execution of the assay was at deep level. TCRdb's table, derived via immunoSEQ multiplex PCR, lists solely in-frame clones and lacks some. Of approximately 940,000 clones listed, less than 85% are singletons. CDR1 and CDR2 from the germline V gene are MDHEN and SYDVKM. The V and J ends lost 4 bases and 8 bases, in that order; junction bases with no gene match: 10. The CDR3 is made up of 14 amino acids. From CD4+ cells came CD45RA+ naive and CD45RA-negative memory subsets. A word on this clone: Its target is not known.

The sequenced sample consisted of memory CD4+ T cells sorted from blood. Subset here: CD45RA-negative fraction. The chain links TRBV28 to TRBJ1-2, with 7 bases identical to TRBD1. The source is a man between 18 and 29 years old in good health. The CDR3 reads CASSSSRQGHGYTF. The CDR3 DNA reads TGTGCCAGCAGTTCCTCGCGACAGGGACACGGCTACACCTTC.